Presented here are 14 T cell receptor beta chains from one specimen sequenced in a study of cytomegalovirus exposure and HLA in healthy donors. The PCR was carried out with 60 Vbeta primers and 13 Jbeta primers. Profiled with immunoSEQ multiplex PCR; TCRdb holds only in-frame clones, not every one. The repertoire holds roughly 150,000 clones, with almost 75% as singletons. Sequenced input: PBMCs. These receptor sequences come from a woman under 30 in good health and CMV-seropositive.

Here the CDR3 DNA reads TGTGCCAGTAGCACGAGTATTAGCACAGATACGCAGTATTTT. It codes for CASSTSISTDTQYF. The chain uses TRBV19 and TRBJ2-3; D is unclear. The CDR3 contains 14 residues. The germline CDR1 and CDR2 sequences are LNHDA and SQIVND (reference sequence). V was pared by 6 bases and J by 0 bases, with 10 bases between.

Turning to this clone: The sample has other DNA sequences that encode this CDR3 too. The chain uses TRBV19 and TRBJ2-1; 10 bases align to TRBD1. V lost 4 bases and J lost 4; bases outside the gene matches: 7. CDR1 is LNHDA and CDR2 is SQIVND in the germline V gene (reference sequence). The CDR3 totals 16 residues. The CDR3 sequence: CASSTLGTGVYNEQFF. The CDR3 DNA reads TGTGCCAGTAGTACTCTGGGGACAGGGGTATACAATGAGCAGTTCTTC. Using reference TRBV19 and TRBJ2-1 for the parts outside the CDR3, the full variable domain is DGGITQSPKYLFRKEGQNVTLSCEQNLNHDAMYWYRQDPGQGLRLIYYSQIVNDFQKGDIAEGYSVSREKKESFPLTVTSAQKNPTAFYLCASSTLGTGVYNEQFFGPGTRLTVL.

The gene calls are TRBV5-1 and TRBJ2-7, with 9 bases fitting TRBD1. The germline V gene has CDR1 SGHRS and CDR2 YFSETQ. V shed 4 bases and J 3 bases; nucleotides not matched to a gene: 5. CDR3 length: 14 residues. The CDR3 DNA reads TGCGCCAGCAGCCCGGACAGGGGCTTCTACGAGCAGTACTTC. Amino acids: CASSPDRGFYEQYF.

J is TRBJ1-2 and V is TRBV5-4; D not resolved. Trimming removed 0 bases at V and 6 bases at J, with 12 bases between. Germline loops: CDR1 SGHNT, CDR2 YYREEE (reference sequence). This CDR3 contains 14 residues. For the CDR3, the DNA is TGTGCCAGCAGCTTGGACAGTTTCGTCAATGGCTACACCTTC. Its translation: CASSLDSFVNGYTF.

The chain recombines TRBV5-5 with TRBJ2-3, with a possible D match to TRBD2 (7 bases). The germline V and J ends were trimmed by 3 bases and 5 bases, with 16 bases remaining between them. Germline assignment: CDR1 SGHKS and CDR2 YYEKEE (reference sequence). CDR3 size: 15 residues. The CDR3 here is CASSWAGARRDTQYF. CDR3 DNA: TGTGCCAGCAGCTGGGCGGGGGCAAGAAGAGATACGCAGTATTTT.

This clone was counted a few times. This sequence joins TRBV6-1 and TRBJ2-1, with TRBD1 matching over 9 bases. The CDR3 is made up of 15 amino acids. The germline CDR1 and CDR2 sequences are MNHNS and SASEGT. With 7 bases clipped from V and 12 bases from J, the junction kept 16 bases outside the gene matches. CDR3 DNA sequence: TGTGCCAGCAATCGGGACAGGGCCTCCTCCGGCGCGCAGTTCTTC. Translated: CASNRDRASSGAQFF.

This clone was observed a few times. The rearrangement uses TRBV10-3 and TRBJ1-1; 9 bases are a match to TRBD1. Per germline, CDR1 ENHRY and CDR2 SYGVKD. J gave up 2 bases and V 4 bases, and 11 bases lay outside the gene matches. The CDR3 contains 17 residues. The CDR3 nucleotides read TGTGCCATCAGTGGGACGAGCGGGGGACAGGGAAACACTGAAGCTTTCTTT. This translates into CAISGTSGGQGNTEAFF.

The rearrangement links TRBV19 to TRBJ2-5; 14 bases agree with TRBD2. Germline CDR1 LNHDA, CDR2 SQIVND (reference sequence). Losses at the gene ends were 5 bases for V and 7 bases for J; bases not matched to a gene: 12. CDR3 length: 17 residues. Here the CDR3 DNA reads TGTGCCAGTAGTTCCGGACTAGCGGGGGGCCATTTTGGGACCCAGTACTTC. Translating it yields CASSSGLAGGHFGTQYF.

With respect to this clone: Other nucleotide sequences from this sample produce the same CDR3. The chain joins TRBV5-1 to TRBJ1-2; a weak D match, TRBD1 (6 bases). With 0 bases removed from V and 8 bases from J, the gap between germline ends came to 8 bases. From germline, CDR1 is SGHRS and CDR2 YFSETQ. The CDR3 has 12 residues. In DNA, the CDR3 is TGCGCCAGCAGCTTGGACAGGGCAGGCTACACCTTC. Residues: CASSLDRAGYTF.

V is TRBV6-1 and J is TRBJ1-6; 9 positions match TRBD1. V shed 8 bases and J 10 bases; nucleotides not matched to a gene: 9. CDR3 length: 14 amino acids. The V gene's germline CDR1 is MNHNS and CDR2 SASEGT. The CDR3 region has the DNA TGTGCCAGCGGATGGGACAGGGCGAAGTCACCCCTCCACTTT. This codes for CASGWDRAKSPLHF.

CDR3 region: CASSIVAGASNQPQHF. For the CDR3, the DNA is TGTGCCAGTAGTATAGTTGCAGGGGCTAGCAATCAGCCCCAGCATTTT. The chain has TRBV19 and TRBJ1-5, with D perhaps matching TRBD1 (6 bases). CDR1 is LNHDA, CDR2 SQIVND, per germline (reference sequence). The CDR3 spans 16 residues. Trimming shortened V by 1 base and J by 0 bases, and 10 bases separated the two germline ends.

The rearrangement uses TRBV6-6 and TRBJ2-5; TRBD1 aligns across 7 bases. The DNA end is a closer match to TRBJ2-7, so the J assignment may be wrong. Germline CDR1 is MNHNY and CDR2 is SVGAGI (reference sequence). The CDR3 is 13 residues long. DNA of the CDR3: TGTGCCAGCAGTACCGGGACAGTGGCCGAGCAGTACTTC. Amino acid sequence: CASSTGTVAEQYF.

The rearrangement links TRBV10-3 to TRBJ2-1; TRBD2 matches 8 bases. Germline values: CDR1 ENHRY, CDR2 SYGVKD. V was clipped by 2 bases and J by 4 bases; unmatched bases: 10. The CDR3 is made up of 17 amino acids. CDR3 residues: CAISEMERGTLYNEQFF. The DNA of the CDR3 is TGTGCCATCAGTGAGATGGAGCGGGGGACTCTTTACAATGAGCAGTTCTTC.

The chain is built from TRBV7-9 and TRBJ2-3; D remains unclear. Germline V gene data show CDR1 as SEHNR and CDR2 as FQNEAQ (reference sequence). V lost 2 bases, J lost 1 base, and 13 bases lay in between. CDR3 length: 16 amino acids. CDR3 amino acids: CASSLSAYEGTDTQYF. The DNA of the CDR3 is TGTGCCAGCAGCTTATCGGCCTACGAGGGCACAGATACGCAGTATTTT. The entire variable domain, with the rest obtained from reference TRBV7-9 and TRBJ2-3, is as follows: DTGVSQNPRHKITKRGQNVTFRCDPISEHNRLYWYRQTLGQGPEFLTYFQNEAQLEKSRLLSDRFSAERPKGSFSTLEIQRTEQGDSAMYLCASSLSAYEGTDTQYFGPGTRLTVL.